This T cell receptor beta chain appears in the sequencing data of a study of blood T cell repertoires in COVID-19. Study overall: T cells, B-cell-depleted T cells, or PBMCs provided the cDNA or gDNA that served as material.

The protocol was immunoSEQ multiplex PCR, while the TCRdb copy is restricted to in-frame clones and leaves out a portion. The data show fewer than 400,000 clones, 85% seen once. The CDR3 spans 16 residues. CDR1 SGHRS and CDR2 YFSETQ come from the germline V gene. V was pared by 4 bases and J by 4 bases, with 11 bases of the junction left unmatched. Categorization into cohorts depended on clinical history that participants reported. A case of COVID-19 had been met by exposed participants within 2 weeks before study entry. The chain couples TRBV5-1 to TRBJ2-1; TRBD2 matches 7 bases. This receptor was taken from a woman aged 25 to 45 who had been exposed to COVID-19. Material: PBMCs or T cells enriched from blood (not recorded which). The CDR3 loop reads CASSQSSGAPYNEQFF. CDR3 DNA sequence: TGCGCCAGCAGCCAGTCGAGCGGGGCGCCTTACAATGAGCAGTTCTTC.